The rows below give T cell receptor beta chains drawn from one sample of a study of beta chain features in type 1 diabetes. TCRdb's table, derived via immunoSEQ multiplex PCR, lists solely in-frame clones and lacks some. The repertoire holds approximately 160,000 clones, with approximately 9.1% as singletons. The sample comprised central memory CD4+ T cells from blood. These receptors all stem from a woman younger than 35 in good health. The CDR3 runs from the conserved cysteine through the conserved F or W. A D gene is named only where the DNA matches it firmly. Clone size is shown for a subset of rows, as once, few, many or a class of expanded clone.

clone size	V gene	D gene	J gene	CDR3 protein	CDR3 DNA
few	TRBV5-4	TRBD1	TRBJ2-3	CASSGRTGGASDTQYF	TGTGCCAGCAGCGGGAGGACAGGGGGCGCATCAGATACGCAGTATTTT
NA	TRBV11-2	TRBD1	TRBJ2-2	CASSFGQGYTGELFF	TGTGCCAGCAGCTTCGGACAGGGGTACACCGGGGAGCTGTTTTTT
NA	TRBV7-9	NA	TRBJ1-2	CASSSSGVHYGYTF	TGTGCCAGCAGCTCCTCAGGGGTCCACTATGGCTACACCTTC
few	TRBV27	NA	TRBJ1-5	CASSFPNQPQHF	TGTGCCAGCAGTTTCCCAAATCAGCCCCAGCATTTT
few	TRBV30	NA	TRBJ1-4	CAWRGLGRGEKLFF	TGTGCCTGGAGGGGACTGGGGAGAGGTGAAAAACTGTTTTTT
few	TRBV5-1	TRBD2	TRBJ2-7	CASSGTSGSYEQYF	TGCGCCAGCAGTGGGACTAGCGGGAGTTACGAGCAGTACTTC
NA	TRBV7-3	TRBD2	TRBJ2-1	CASSSLAGGSYNEQFF	TGTGCCAGCAGCTCTTTAGCGGGGGGGAGTTACAATGAGCAGTTCTTC
NA	TRBV5-1	NA	TRBJ2-5	CASSLQDGIGETQYF	TGCGCCAGCAGCTTGCAGGATGGAATTGGAGAGACCCAGTACTTC
NA	TRBV6-1	NA	TRBJ2-7	CASSSSREQYF	TGTGCCAGCAGTTCCTCGAGGGAGCAGTACTTC
few	TRBV25-1	NA	TRBJ1-2	CASHGEPDGYTF	TGTGCCAGCCACGGAGAACCGGATGGCTACACCTTC